This T cell receptor beta chain was captured in a study of blood T cell repertoires in COVID-19 (dated by TCRdb to the early 2020s). Notes on the research overall: Samples from collaborators originated in the United States, Italy and Spain and spanned both the acute and convalescent phases of COVID-19. The prospective study material was composed of cDNA or gDNA derived from T cells, B-cell-depleted T cells, or PBMCs. Subjects who had been exposed to COVID-19, were actively infected with it, or had recovered from it provided the deeply sampled blood TCRbeta repertoires that made up the dataset. The repertoires were made available in a free public database intended to serve as a resource for research on the immune response to SARS-CoV-2. Samples came from the ongoing ImmuneRACE study (first 160 participants) plus 1,254 subjects from 6 global collaborators. Nearly every sample came with metadata listing a de-identified subject ID, COVID-19 status, age in years and sex. HLA class I and class II types, where available, came from metadata supplied by the sample provider rather than from assay-based typing.

Turning to this clone: The clone's antigen remains unknown. Per-base quality was not reported, and no clone a single base away is much larger than it.

The immunoSEQ Assay, a bias-controlled multiplex PCR, was used to amplify TCRbeta CDR3 regions from genomic DNA. Under the source paper's analysis protocol: Within the assay, amplification of reference gene primers was used to estimate how many nucleated cells each sample contained. To quantify the absolute abundance of each unique TCRbeta CDR3 rearrangement, sequence reads were collapsed and filtered. For each sample, productive Simpson clonality was calculated by taking the square root of Simpson's diversity index across productive rearrangements. This is the immuneACCESS table as TCRdb keeps it, with only in-frame sequences that have V and J called. A part of the clones is gone; compared with another copy, unresolved V genes explain less than half, and the rest is unexplained. V and J calls and clone size are given by that table; D and trimming were obtained from the DNA. The sample data list some 98,000 clones, and roughly 80% of these were observed just once. The ten largest clones add up to roughly 19% of the sample.

Beyond this particular receptor, the publication reports: The quantity of clinical and demographic metadata differed by source and by participant and was supplied without curation.

Whole blood was collected in K2EDTA tubes by collaborating institutions according to the institutions' own protocols. For TCRbeta analysis, collaborators shipped samples in one of three forms: frozen whole blood, isolated PBMCs, or DNA extracted from either of those sample types. The CDR3 runs 12 residues from the cysteine to the phenylalanine. Only CDR3 DNA remains: 36 bases, in frame from the first base. The junction shows trimming of 5 bases on V and 5 bases on J, plus 9 bases between the germline ends. Sequencing was performed on peripheral blood. In this chain, TRBV12-3 or TRBV12-4 is recombined with TRBJ1-2; no D gene call is confident. The sequence was collected from a human donor in a cohort sampled during active COVID-19. The CDR3: CASSPPEYGYTF. The nucleotide sequence is TGTGCCAGCAGTCCTCCTGAGTATGGCTACACCTTC.